This T cell receptor (beta chain) was sequenced in a study of T-cell memory formation after mild COVID-19. After 5'RACE with constant-segment primers, TCR alpha and TCR beta cDNA libraries carrying sample barcodes and UMIs were obtained. TCRdb re-derived calls from the 5' RACE reads in MiXCR, one entry per CDR3 protein. The sample records roughly 480,000 distinct CDR3 sequences, around 25% being singletons. Study-level points and caveats: Chiefly within CM and EM were the contracting CD4+ clones; CD8+ ones were within EMRA. Memory sampled before infection contained some responding clones, suggesting cross-reactive memory joined.

The CDR3 length is 12 residues. Germline lookup yields CDR1 SEHNR and CDR2 FQNEAQ (reference sequence). Trimming stripped 5 bases from V and 11 bases from J, with 15 bases between. Comment on this clonotype: The antigen remains undetermined.

The sequence was collected from an adult woman who had mild COVID-19 (a few samples of this study predate the infection). Cell type and time point are not known. The sequenced sample was PBMCs or a T cell subset sorted from them (not recorded which). This chain connects TRBV7-9 to TRBJ1-1; no clear D. DNA of the CDR3: TGTGCCAGCAGCCGCTCAGAAGTCGAGGCTTTCTTT. It encodes CASSRSEVEAFF.